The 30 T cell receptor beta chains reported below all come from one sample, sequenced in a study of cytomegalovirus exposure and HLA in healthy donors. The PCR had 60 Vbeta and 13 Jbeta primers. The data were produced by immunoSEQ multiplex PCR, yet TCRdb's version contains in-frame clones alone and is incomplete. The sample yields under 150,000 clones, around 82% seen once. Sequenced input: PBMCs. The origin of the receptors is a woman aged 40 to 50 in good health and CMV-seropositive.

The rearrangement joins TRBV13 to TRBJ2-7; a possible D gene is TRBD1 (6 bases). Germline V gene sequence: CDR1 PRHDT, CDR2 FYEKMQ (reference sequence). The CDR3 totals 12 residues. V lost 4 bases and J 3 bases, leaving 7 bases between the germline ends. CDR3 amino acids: CASSSDSYEQYF. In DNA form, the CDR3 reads TGTGCCAGCAGCTCGGACAGCTACGAGCAGTACTTC.

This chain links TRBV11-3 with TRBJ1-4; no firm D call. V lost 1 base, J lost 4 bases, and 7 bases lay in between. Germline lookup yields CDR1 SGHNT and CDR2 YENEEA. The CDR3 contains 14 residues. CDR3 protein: CASSLAGFNEKLFF. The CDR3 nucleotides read TGTGCCAGCAGCTTAGCGGGGTTTAATGAAAAACTGTTTTTT.

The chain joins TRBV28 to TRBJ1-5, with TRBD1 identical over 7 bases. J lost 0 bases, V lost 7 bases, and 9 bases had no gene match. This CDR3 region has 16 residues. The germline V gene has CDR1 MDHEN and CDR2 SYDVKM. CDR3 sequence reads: CASIRTGVYSNQPQHF. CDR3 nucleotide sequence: TGTGCCAGCATACGGACAGGTGTTTATAGCAATCAGCCCCAGCATTTT.

CDR3 DNA sequence: TGTGCCAGCAAGGACAGGACACGCGGGTACGAGCAGTACTTC. It encodes CASKDRTRGYEQYF. The chain uses TRBV7-2 and TRBJ2-7; TRBD1 matches 7 bases. CDR3 size: 14 residues. V lost 7 bases, J lost 4 bases, and 10 bases stayed unmatched. The germline V gene has CDR1 SGHTA and CDR2 FQGNSA.

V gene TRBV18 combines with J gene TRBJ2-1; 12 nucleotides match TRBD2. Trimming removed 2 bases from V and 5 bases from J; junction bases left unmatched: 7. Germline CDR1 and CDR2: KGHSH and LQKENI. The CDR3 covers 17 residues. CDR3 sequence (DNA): TGTGCCAGCTCACCAGGTCGACTAGCGGGGGTGGACAATGAGCAGTTCTTC. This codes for CASSPGRLAGVDNEQFF. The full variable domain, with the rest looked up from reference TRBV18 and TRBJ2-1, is NAGVMQNPRHLVRRRGQEARLRCSPMKGHSHVYWYRQLPEEGLKFMVYLQKENIIDESGMPKERFSAEFPKEGPSILRIQQVVRGDSAAYFCASSPGRLAGVDNEQFFGPGTRLTVL.

In DNA form, the CDR3 reads TGTGCCGCATCCAGGGGATCCTACGAGCAGTACTTC. Translation gives CAASRGSYEQYF. The chain combines TRBV28 with TRBJ2-7; perhaps TRBD1 as D (6 bases). Germline CDR1 and CDR2: MDHEN and SYDVKM. The CDR3 loop spans 12 amino acids. Trimming left V 11 bases short and J 1 base short, with 12 bases between. The complete variable domain, with remaining parts taken from reference TRBV28 and TRBJ2-7, reads DVKVTQSSRYLVKRTGEKVFLECVQDMDHENMFWYRQDPGLGLRLIYFSYDVKMKEKGDIPEGYSVSREKKERFSLILESASTNQTSMYLCAASRGSYEQYFGPGTRLTVT.

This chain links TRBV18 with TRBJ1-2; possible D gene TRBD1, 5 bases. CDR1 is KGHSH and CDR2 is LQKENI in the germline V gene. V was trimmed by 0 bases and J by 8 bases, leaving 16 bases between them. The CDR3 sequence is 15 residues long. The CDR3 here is CASSPPTRGRGGYTF. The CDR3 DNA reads TGTGCCAGCTCACCACCGACGAGGGGCCGGGGGGGCTACACCTTC. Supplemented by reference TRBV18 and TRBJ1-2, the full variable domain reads NAGVMQNPRHLVRRRGQEARLRCSPMKGHSHVYWYRQLPEEGLKFMVYLQKENIIDESGMPKERFSAEFPKEGPSILRIQQVVRGDSAAYFCASSPPTRGRGGYTFGSGTRLTVV.

The DNA of the CDR3 is TGTGCCAGTAGTATAGTTGGCGGGACCCAAGAGACCCAGTACTTC. Its protein product is CASSIVGGTQETQYF. J is TRBJ2-5 and V is TRBV19; TRBD2 might be the D (6 bases). V gave up 1 base and J gave up 1 base, with 10 bases separating them. The CDR3 extends over 15 amino acids. Germline-derived CDR1 and CDR2 are LNHDA and SQIVND (reference sequence).

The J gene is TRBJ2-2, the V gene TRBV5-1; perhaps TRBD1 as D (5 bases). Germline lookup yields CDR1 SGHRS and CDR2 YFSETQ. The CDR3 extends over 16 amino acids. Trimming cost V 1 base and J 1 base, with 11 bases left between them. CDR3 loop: CASSLLPGLNTGELFF. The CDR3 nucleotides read TGCGCCAGCAGCTTGTTGCCAGGGCTGAACACCGGGGAGCTGTTTTTT.

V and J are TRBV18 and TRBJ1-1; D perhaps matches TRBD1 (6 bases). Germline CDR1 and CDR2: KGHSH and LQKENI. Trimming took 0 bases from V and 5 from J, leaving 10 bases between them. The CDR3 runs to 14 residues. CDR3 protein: CASSPPWGRTEAFF. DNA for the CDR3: TGTGCCAGCTCACCACCGTGGGGGCGTACTGAAGCTTTCTTT.

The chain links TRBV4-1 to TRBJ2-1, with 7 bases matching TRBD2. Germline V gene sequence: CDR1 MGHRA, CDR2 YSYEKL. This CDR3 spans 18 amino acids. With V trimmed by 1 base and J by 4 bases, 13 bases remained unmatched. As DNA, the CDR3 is TGCGCCAGCAGCCAAGGCACGTCTAGGACTAGAGGTTACAATGAGCAGTTCTTC. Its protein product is CASSQGTSRTRGYNEQFF.

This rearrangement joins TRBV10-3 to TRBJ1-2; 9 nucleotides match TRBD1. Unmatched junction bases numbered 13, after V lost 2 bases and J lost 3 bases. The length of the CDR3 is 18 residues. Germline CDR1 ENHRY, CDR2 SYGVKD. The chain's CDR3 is CAISEGPGQGKGDYGYTF. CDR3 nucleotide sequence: TGTGCCATCAGTGAGGGCCCCGGACAGGGGAAGGGTGACTATGGCTACACCTTC.

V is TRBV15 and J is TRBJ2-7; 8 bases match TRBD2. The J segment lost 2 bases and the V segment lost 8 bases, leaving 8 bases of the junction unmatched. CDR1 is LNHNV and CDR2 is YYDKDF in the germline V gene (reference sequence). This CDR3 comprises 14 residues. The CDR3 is CATSGERGPYEQYF. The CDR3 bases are TGTGCCACCTCCGGGGAGCGGGGGCCCTACGAGCAGTACTTC.

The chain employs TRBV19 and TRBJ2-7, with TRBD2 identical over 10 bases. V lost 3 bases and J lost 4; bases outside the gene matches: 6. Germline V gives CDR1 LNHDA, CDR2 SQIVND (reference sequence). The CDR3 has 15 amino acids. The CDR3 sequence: CASSILAGANYEQYF. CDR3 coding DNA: TGTGCCAGTAGTATTCTAGCGGGAGCCAATTACGAGCAGTACTTC.

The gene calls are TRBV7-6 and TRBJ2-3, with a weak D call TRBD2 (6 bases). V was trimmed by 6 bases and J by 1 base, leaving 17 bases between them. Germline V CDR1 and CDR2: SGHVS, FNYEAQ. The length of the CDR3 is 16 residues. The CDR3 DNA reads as TGTGCCAGCAGGCAGGGAAGGGGCGGGGGCACAGATACGCAGTATTTT. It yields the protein CASRQGRGGGTDTQYF. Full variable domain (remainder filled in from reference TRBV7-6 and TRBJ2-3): GAGVSQSPRYKVTKRGQDVALRCDPISGHVSLYWYRQALGQGPEFLTYFNYEAQQDKSGLPNDRFSAERPEGSISTLTIQRTEQRDSAMYRCASRQGRGGGTDTQYFGPGTRLTVL.

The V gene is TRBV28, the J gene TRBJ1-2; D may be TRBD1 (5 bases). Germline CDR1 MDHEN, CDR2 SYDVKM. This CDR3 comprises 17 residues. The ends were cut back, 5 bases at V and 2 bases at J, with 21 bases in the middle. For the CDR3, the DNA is TGTGCCAGCAGTCCCCCGGAGGGGAAGCCACTGAACTATGGCTACACCTTC. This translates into CASSPPEGKPLNYGYTF.

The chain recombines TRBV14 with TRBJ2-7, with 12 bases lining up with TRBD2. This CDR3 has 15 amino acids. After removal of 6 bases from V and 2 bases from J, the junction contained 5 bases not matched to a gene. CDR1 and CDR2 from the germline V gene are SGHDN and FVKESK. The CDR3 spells CASRSGLAGPYEQYF. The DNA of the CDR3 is TGTGCCAGCAGGAGTGGACTAGCGGGACCCTACGAGCAGTACTTC.

The CDR3 loop is CASTLGGGGYTF. The CDR3 region has the DNA TGTGCCAGCACCTTAGGAGGCGGTGGCTACACCTTC. The V call is TRBV6-1, the J call TRBJ1-2; unclear D gene. Trimming shortened V by 7 bases and J by 7 bases, and 13 bases separated the two germline ends. Looked up from germline, CDR1 is MNHNS and CDR2 is SASEGT. The CDR3 runs to 12 residues.

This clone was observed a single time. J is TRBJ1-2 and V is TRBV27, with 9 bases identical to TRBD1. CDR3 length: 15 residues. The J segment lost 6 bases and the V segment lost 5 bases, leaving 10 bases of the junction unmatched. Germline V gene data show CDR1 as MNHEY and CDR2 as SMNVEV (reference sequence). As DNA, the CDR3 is TGTGCCAGCAGTCGAACCGGGACAGGGAGACATGGCTACACCTTC. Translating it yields CASSRTGTGRHGYTF.

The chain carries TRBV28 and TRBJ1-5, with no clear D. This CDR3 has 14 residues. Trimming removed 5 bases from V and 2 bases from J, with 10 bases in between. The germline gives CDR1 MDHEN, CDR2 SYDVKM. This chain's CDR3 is CASSHAWRNQPQHF. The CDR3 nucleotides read TGTGCCAGCAGTCACGCTTGGCGCAATCAGCCCCAGCATTTT.

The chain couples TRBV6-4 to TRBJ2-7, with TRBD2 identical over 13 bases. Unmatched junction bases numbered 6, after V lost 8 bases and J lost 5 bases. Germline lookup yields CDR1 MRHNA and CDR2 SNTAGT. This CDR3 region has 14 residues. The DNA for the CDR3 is TGTGCCAGCTCCCGGACTAGCGGGAGCAACGAGCAGTACTTC. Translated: CASSRTSGSNEQYF.

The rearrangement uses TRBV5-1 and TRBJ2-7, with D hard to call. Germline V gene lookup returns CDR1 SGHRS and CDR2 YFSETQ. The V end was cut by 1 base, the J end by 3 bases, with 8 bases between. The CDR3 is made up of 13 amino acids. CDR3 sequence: CASSLMGVYEQYF. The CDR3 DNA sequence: TGCGCCAGCAGCTTGATGGGCGTCTACGAGCAGTACTTC.

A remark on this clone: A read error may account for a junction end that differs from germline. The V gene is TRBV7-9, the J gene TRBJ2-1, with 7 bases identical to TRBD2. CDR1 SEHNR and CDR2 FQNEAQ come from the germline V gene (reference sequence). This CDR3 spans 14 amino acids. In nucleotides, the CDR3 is TGTGCCAGCAGCGTAGCGGGCTTTTACAATGAGCAGTTCTTC. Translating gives CASSVAGFYNEQFF.

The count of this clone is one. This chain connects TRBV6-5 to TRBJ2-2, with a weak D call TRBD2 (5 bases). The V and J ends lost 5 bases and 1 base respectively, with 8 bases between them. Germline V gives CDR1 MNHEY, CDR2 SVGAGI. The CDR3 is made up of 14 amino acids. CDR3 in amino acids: CASSLGLNTGELFF. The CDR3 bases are TGTGCCAGCAGTCTCGGACTGAACACCGGGGAGCTGTTTTTT.

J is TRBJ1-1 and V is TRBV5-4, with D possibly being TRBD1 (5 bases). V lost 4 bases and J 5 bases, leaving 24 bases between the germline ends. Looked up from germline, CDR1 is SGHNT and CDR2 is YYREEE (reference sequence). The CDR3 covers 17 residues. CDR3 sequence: CASSPGGALGSETEAFF. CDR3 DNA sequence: TGTGCCAGCAGCCCAGGTGGGGCCTTGGGGTCAGAAACTGAAGCTTTCTTT.

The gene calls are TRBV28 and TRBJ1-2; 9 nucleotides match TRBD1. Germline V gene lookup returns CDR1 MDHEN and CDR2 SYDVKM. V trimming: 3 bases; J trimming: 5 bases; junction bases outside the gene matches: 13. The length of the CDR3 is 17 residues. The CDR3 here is CASSFPTGGRIGYGYTF. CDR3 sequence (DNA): TGTGCCAGCAGTTTCCCGACAGGGGGACGTATAGGTTATGGCTACACCTTC.

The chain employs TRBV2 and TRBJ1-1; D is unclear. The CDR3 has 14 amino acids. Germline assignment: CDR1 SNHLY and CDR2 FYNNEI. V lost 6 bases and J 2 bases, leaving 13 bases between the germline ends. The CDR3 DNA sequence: TGTGCCAGCAGGGGAGGAGGCAGAAACACTGAAGCTTTCTTT. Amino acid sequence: CASRGGGRNTEAFF.

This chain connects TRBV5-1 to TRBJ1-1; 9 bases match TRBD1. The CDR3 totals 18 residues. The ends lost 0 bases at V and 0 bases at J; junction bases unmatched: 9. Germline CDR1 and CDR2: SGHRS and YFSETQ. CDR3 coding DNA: TGCGCCAGCAGCTTGGTGGGCGGGACAGGGAAATTGAACACTGAAGCTTTCTTT. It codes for CASSLVGGTGKLNTEAFF.

The CDR3 protein is CSVGGREQPQHF. In DNA form, the CDR3 reads TGCAGCGTTGGGGGTAGGGAGCAGCCCCAGCATTTT. The chain employs TRBV29-1 and TRBJ1-5; D call uncertain. V was shortened by 4 bases and J by 7 bases, with 11 bases between the two germline ends. Germline V gene sequence: CDR1 SQVTM, CDR2 ANQGSEA. The CDR3 consists of 12 residues.

The chain's CDR3 is CASSLVGGGLGNTIYF. CDR3 nucleotide sequence: TGTGCCAGCAGCTTAGTCGGTGGGGGACTTGGAAACACCATATATTTT. V gene TRBV11-2 combines with J gene TRBJ1-3, with D perhaps TRBD1 (5 bases). V was cut by 1 base and J by 3 bases, with 13 bases left in between. The CDR3 totals 16 residues. Germline CDR1 reads SGHAT; CDR2 reads FQNNGV. The full variable domain, its missing parts supplied by reference TRBV11-2 and TRBJ1-3, is EAGVAQSPRYKIIEKRQSVAFWCNPISGHATLYWYQQILGQGPKLLIQFQNNGVVDDSQLPKDRFSAERLKGVDSTLKIQPAKLEDSAVYLCASSLVGGGLGNTIYFGEGSWLTVV.